These 11 T cell receptor beta chains share one sample of origin, sequenced in a study of cytomegalovirus exposure and HLA in healthy donors (TCRdb year 2017). The receptor library was made with the immunoSEQ multiplex PCR assay. TCRdb carries this immuneACCESS record with in-frame sequences only. Its versions omit some clonotypes, under half of them owing to an unresolved V gene in the studies checked, with the rest unexplained. The table for this sample lists 50,000 to 65,000 clones; more than 70% of them were counted only once. 7.5% to 10% of the sample belongs to the ten largest clones. The sample was PBMCs. The receptors originated from a young woman in good health and CMV-seropositive.

This chain's CDR3 is CASSQDSAYEQYF. CDR3 bases: TGCGCCAGCAGCCAGGACAGTGCCTACGAGCAGTACTTC. The chain uses TRBV5-1 and TRBJ2-7, with D possibly TRBD1 on 6 matching bases. Germline CDR1 SGHRS, CDR2 YFSETQ. The CDR3 is made up of 13 amino acids. V gave up 4 bases and J gave up 2 bases, with 10 bases separating them.

The chain is built from TRBV7-6 and TRBJ1-6; 8 bases match TRBD1. Germline V lookup: CDR1 SGHVS, CDR2 FNYEAQ. This CDR3 contains 15 residues. V dropped 5 bases and J dropped 7; count of bases not matched to a gene: 7. CDR3 in amino acids: CASSPRTGSNSPLHF. For the CDR3, the DNA is TGTGCCAGCAGCCCACGGACAGGGTCAAATTCACCCCTCCACTTT.

The rearrangement links TRBV28 to TRBJ2-3; TRBD2 is a possible D gene (5 bases). Trimming took 1 base from V and 3 from J, leaving 11 bases between them. The CDR3 has 15 residues. Germline V lookup: CDR1 MDHEN, CDR2 SYDVKM. The CDR3 nucleotides are TGTGCCAGCAGTTTATACAAGGAGGCAACAGATACGCAGTATTTT. It is translated as CASSLYKEATDTQYF.

The chain couples TRBV21-1 to TRBJ2-1; the table names TRBD1, a call not compared with the DNA. TRBV21-1 is given as a pseudogene. The CDR3 is 12 amino acids. The CDR3 DNA reads as TGTGCCAGCAGCATTGGCAGGGCTGGGCAGTTCTTC. Encoded protein: CASSIGRAGQFF.

This chain uses TRBV19 with TRBJ2-2; 8 bases agree with TRBD1. V dropped 6 bases and J dropped 8; count of bases not matched to a gene: 14. From germline, CDR1 is LNHDA and CDR2 SQIVND (reference sequence). CDR3 size: 16 residues. CDR3 sequence (DNA): TGTGCCAGTAGCTGGCAGGGACAGGCGTACGGGGGGGAGCTGTTTTTT. Translating gives CASSWQGQAYGGELFF.

This clone has more than one count but fewer than ten. The gene calls are TRBV5-1 and TRBJ2-7, with 7 bases lining up with TRBD2. The germline gives CDR1 SGHRS, CDR2 YFSETQ. This CDR3 is built from 15 residues. Trimming cost V 0 bases and J 3 bases; bases outside gene matches: 6. CDR3 DNA sequence: TGCGCCAGCAGCTTGGTGGGACTAACCGACTACGAGCAGTACTTC. It codes for CASSLVGLTDYEQYF.

This clone was recorded a few times. V usage is TRBV30 and J usage is TRBJ1-5; D not resolved. This CDR3 is built from 16 residues. The germline gives CDR1 GTSNPN, CDR2 SVGIG (reference sequence). The V gene lost 1 base and the J gene lost 0 bases, with 13 bases spanning the gap. DNA of the CDR3: TGTGCCTGGAGTGAGACCGGGGTTCATAGCAATCAGCCCCAGCATTTT. It is translated as CAWSETGVHSNQPQHF.

The V call is TRBV29-1, the J call TRBJ2-2; TRBD2 agrees at 8 bases. V trimming: 6 bases; J trimming: 5 bases; junction bases outside the gene matches: 8. The CDR3 is 14 amino acids. Germline CDR1 SQVTM, CDR2 ANQGSEA. The CDR3 sequence is CSVRLAGRTGELFF. CDR3 DNA sequence: TGCAGCGTCCGATTAGCGGGGAGAACCGGGGAGCTGTTTTTT.

CDR3 in amino acids: CASSQDRDSGTGRTEAFF. The CDR3 DNA sequence: TGCGCCAGCAGCCAAGATCGGGACTCCGGGACAGGGCGGACTGAAGCTTTCTTT. The chain has TRBV4-1 and TRBJ1-1; 9 bases align to TRBD1. CDR3 length: 18 residues. With V trimmed by 0 bases and J by 5 bases, 13 bases remained unmatched. CDR1 and CDR2 from the germline V gene are MGHRA and YSYEKL.

V gene TRBV7-2 combines with J gene TRBJ1-5; no clear D gene. The length of the CDR3 is 15 residues. V shed 7 bases and J shed 0 bases, with 13 bases lying between them. CDR1 and CDR2 from the germline V gene are SGHTA and FQGNSA. CDR3 bases: TGTGCCAGCAATATGGCGGGATATAGCAATCAGCCCCAGCATTTT. Its protein is CASNMAGYSNQPQHF.

The chain recombines TRBV30 with TRBJ1-1; D not resolved. V was shortened by 4 bases and J by 1 base, with 10 bases between the two germline ends. There are 13 residues in the CDR3. Germline V gene lookup returns CDR1 GTSNPN and CDR2 SVGIG (reference sequence). The CDR3 region is CAWIGLENTEAFF. CDR3 DNA: TGTGCCTGGATTGGACTGGAGAACACTGAAGCTTTCTTT.